The entry that follows covers one T cell receptor beta chain sequence. Its antigen is as yet unknown. This sample is part of a study of beta chain features in type 1 diabetes. Study results and caveats: Moderately but significantly shorter TCRB CDR3s were found in Type 1 diabetes patients in all four CD4+ subsets. The analysis here could not establish whether HLA type shapes TCRB rearrangement. The VDJ junctions of type 1 diabetes patients carried fewer insertions and more deletions.

The CDR3 is 17 amino acids. Germline CDR1 and CDR2: GTSNPN and SVGIG (reference sequence). Trimming took off 1 base at V and 0 bases at J, with 16 bases between the two ends. Of the isolated RNA, all was reverse transcribed, and so the sequenced material was expressed TCRB transcripts. Profiled with immunoSEQ multiplex PCR; TCRdb holds only in-frame clones, not every one. The data show under 350,000 clones, with about 7.8% seen just once and under 1.3% held by the top ten. The chain links TRBV30 to TRBJ1-3; a possible D gene is TRBD1 (6 bases). The sample consisted of central memory CD4+ T cells from blood. This TCR was recovered from a woman between 18 and 30 years old in good health. CDR3: CAWSGPGQLISGNTIYF. In DNA, the CDR3 is TGTGCCTGGAGTGGCCCGGGACAACTAATCTCTGGAAACACCATATATTTT.